Below, one T cell receptor (beta chain) is given with its context. Its antigen is not identified. V lost 4 bases and J lost 2, with 12 bases in between. The CDR3 has 14 amino acids. The germline CDR1 and CDR2 sequences are MDHEN and SYDVKM. This entry belongs to a study of identical twins. Template switching introduced a universal primer site, and the cDNA bore unique molecular identifiers. TCRdb used MiXCR to reprocess the 5' RACE reads, holding one entry per CDR3 protein. The sample has 1.5 million to 2 million distinct CDR3 sequences, around 29% seen once. Study-wide results and limits: In cord blood, abundant beta clonotypes had fewer insertions; memory showed no trend. Twins shared out-of-frame alpha sequences with excess low generation probability. Among beta out-of-frame sequences, excess sharing between twins appeared weaker.

The chain is built from TRBV28 and TRBJ2-7, with a possible D match to TRBD2 (5 bases). Sequenced: cord blood. This receptor was obtained from a newborn girl in good health. The CDR3 loop is CASSSGRLTYEQYF. The CDR3 DNA follows: TGTGCCAGCAGTTCGGGAAGGCTTACCTACGAGCAGTACTTC.